A single sample is the source of the 2 T cell receptor beta chains below, sequenced in a study of control samples from healthy donors and cancer patients. TCRdb's table, derived via immunoSEQ multiplex PCR, lists solely in-frame clones and lacks some. Of roughly 95,000 clones listed, about 90% are singletons. Sequencing used blood. The receptors were gathered from a man aged 25 to 40 in good health.

This clone has just one count. The chain is built from TRBV6-2 or TRBV6-3 and TRBJ1-1; D ambiguous. V dropped 5 bases and J dropped 2 bases, with 9 bases sitting between them. The V gene's germline CDR1 is MNHEY and CDR2 SVGEGT. The CDR3 extends over 13 amino acids. The CDR3 loop reads CASSDGLNTEAFF. The CDR3 coding sequence is TGTGCCAGCAGTGACGGACTTAACACTGAAGCTTTCTTT.

The gene calls are TRBV27 and TRBJ2-1; D may be TRBD1 (6 bases). This CDR3 has 15 amino acids. Looked up from germline, CDR1 is MNHEY and CDR2 is SMNVEV (reference sequence). Trimming took off 5 bases at V and 2 bases at J, with 13 bases between the two ends. The CDR3 sequence: CASSASGDPYNEQFF. The CDR3 DNA sequence: TGTGCCAGCAGTGCATCAGGGGACCCCTACAATGAGCAGTTCTTC.